The present T cell receptor (beta chain) was sequenced within a study of CD8 T cells in ankylosing spondylitis. Germline assignment: CDR1 SGHTA and CDR2 FQGNSA. The CDR3 extends over 14 amino acids. J was trimmed by 4 bases and V by 6 bases; bases with no gene match: 6. Each TCR beta library was made by quantitative 5'-RACE that incorporated molecular barcodes. TCRdb fed the 5' RACE reads into MiXCR, producing one record per CDR3 protein. The sample has fewer than 450,000 distinct CDR3 sequences; about 15% are singletons. General observations from the study: Disease-linked clones bore a CD8+ phenotype, appearing relatively rarely in peripheral blood. A number of the motif variants had already been described in reactive arthritis synovial fluid and blood. Typical of ankylosing spondylitis blood, it appeared, was a TCR beta motif of under 10 highly homologous variants. Matched ankylosing spondylitis synovial fluid reportedly showed significant enrichment of disease-linked clones.

This clonotype was seen repeatedly, ten times or more. The antigen is not known. Sample: blood, either unsorted or a sorted T cell fraction (not recorded which). The TCR was taken from a male donor with ankylosing spondylitis. J is TRBJ1-2 and V is TRBV7-2; 9 bases are shared with TRBD1. The CDR3 loop is CASRWTGVTYGYTF. The CDR3 DNA reads TGTGCCAGCAGGTGGACAGGGGTTACCTATGGCTACACCTTC.